This T cell receptor beta chain was profiled in a study of T cell repertoires in cytomegalovirus infection. The wider study: CMV infection and matching HLA type were both indicated by public TCR beta signatures.

Findings and caveats of the study: There were HLA-C-restricted CMV-specific TCR beta clonotypes dominating the ex vivo response. Summed frequency of public TCR beta families distinguished CMV carriers with the relevant HLA.

There are a few counts of this clonotype. Its target is not known. This CDR3 spans 15 amino acids. Trimming stripped 2 bases from V and 0 bases from J, with 8 bases between. Germline loops: CDR1 SGHDT, CDR2 YYEEEE. MiXCR was run by TCRdb on the reads, yielding one entry per CDR3 protein. This table holds under 350,000 distinct CDR3 sequences, more than 9% found once. The specimen sequenced was PBMCs. This chain connects TRBV5-6 to TRBJ2-2, with D possibly being TRBD1 (5 bases). This receptor was obtained from a human donor in good health (CMV status not recorded). Some clones in this sample may be carry-over from other donors' samples. The CDR3 sequence: CASSFTGPNTGELFF. The CDR3 DNA follows: TGTGCCAGCAGCTTTACAGGCCCGAACACCGGGGAGCTGTTTTTT.